This T cell receptor (beta chain) was sequenced in a study of cytomegalovirus exposure and HLA in healthy donors. The PCR had 60 Vbeta and 13 Jbeta primers. The method was immunoSEQ multiplex PCR; TCRdb's version includes in-frame clones alone and lacks a portion of them. Of around 150,000 clones listed, 80% to 90% were seen once; the top ten hold 6.5% to 7.5%. CDR1 is LNHDA and CDR2 is SQIVND in the germline V gene (reference sequence). V gave up 7 bases and J gave up 8 bases; unmatched junction bases: 7. CDR3 length equals 15 residues. The rearrangement links TRBV19 to TRBJ2-1; 14 nucleotides agree with TRBD2. The sample consisted of PBMCs. The receptor was derived from a woman under 40 in good health and CMV-seropositive. The CDR3 here is CASTLGLAGGDEQFF. CDR3 nucleotides: TGTGCCAGTACCCTAGGACTAGCGGGGGGTGATGAGCAGTTCTTC. Based on the CDR3 plus reference TRBV19 and TRBJ2-1, the full variable domain is DGGITQSPKYLFRKEGQNVTLSCEQNLNHDAMYWYRQDPGQGLRLIYYSQIVNDFQKGDIAEGYSVSREKKESFPLTVTSAQKNPTAFYLCASTLGLAGGDEQFFGPGTRLTVL.